This paragraph covers one TCR beta chain sequence. Its cognate antigen has yet to be identified. The source of the sample is a study of monozygotic twins with inflammatory bowel disease (dated by TCRdb to between 2018 and 2021). In the study overall: A total of 28 monozygotic twin pairs were included in the full study, comprising nine German pairs (four IBD-concordant, five IBD-discordant) and 19 IBD-discordant Danish pairs. The search for disease-associated traits relied mainly on comparing IBD patients with their genetically identical healthy co-twins within discordant pairs. Each individual had, on average, about 151 000 unique TCRalpha sequences and 181 000 unique TCRbeta sequences available for analysis. Here is what the overall study found, with its caveats: Measured by the inverse Simpson index, TCRbeta repertoire diversity was lower in IBD patients than in their healthy co-twins. The results gave no support for a single strong signal or clonotype linked to IBD. Because patients received different immunosuppressive treatments, the repertoires may have picked up extra background noise and variability between individuals. The analysis was unable to tell different T cell subtypes apart. Repertoire similarity did not differ between concordant and discordant twins, which could be due to limited statistical power. Compared with healthy twins, IBD patients shared fewer clonotypes with other individuals, and the difference was most pronounced in patients with signs of disease activity.

CDR1 and CDR2 are drawn from the germline V gene: SGHTA, FQGNSA. Spanning cysteine to phenylalanine, the CDR3 consists of 16 amino acids. No coding sequence is recorded. Receptor amplification or capture employed 5' RACE. Each TCR library was prepared from around 3,200 ng of total RNA. For each sample, cDNA synthesis with SMARTScribe reverse transcriptase was split into eight separate reactions. Unique molecular identifiers containing a 6-nucleotide sample barcode were introduced through template switching during cDNA synthesis. TCRalpha and TCRbeta cDNA was amplified by two nested PCRs of 16 and 9 cycles, with bead purification after each PCR. Before amplification, the cDNA was treated with uracil DNA-glycosylase and purified using the QIAquick PCR purification kit. The second PCR added Illumina TruSeq-compatible adapters along with sample-specific barcodes. Library quality and concentration were assessed using TapeStation and Qubit, and approximately 5 ng of each library was pooled. Pooled libraries were sequenced on an Illumina HiSeq2500 single-index Rapid Run with 2 x 100 bp reads and custom sequencing primers. Regarding the original processing steps: PCR and sequencing errors were corrected by UMI-based consensus assembly using MiGEC version 1.2.6. MiXCR version 2.1.1 was used to carry out V(D)J alignment, clonotype assembly and CDR3 extraction. To normalise gene usage, clonotype sharing and MAIT/NKT TCR abundance, the top 1000, 10 000 and 20 000 clonotypes in each sample were analysed. After downsampling to 27 000 UMIs, diversity was calculated as the inverse Simpson index using the vegan R package. Statistical testing used paired Mann-Whitney U tests on the discordant twin pairs and applied Benjamini-Hochberg correction for multiple testing. Reads reprocessed by TCRdb are summarized as one entry per CDR3 protein sequence, and DNA is absent. In this record, the V and J calls reflect TCRdb's handling and not the investigators' own analysis. The sample table on file contains approximately 200,000 distinct CDR3 sequences. The ten most abundant clones make up less than 9% of the sample.

An approximately 2.5 ml peripheral blood sample was drawn into PAXgene tubes per donor and stored at -80°C. Total RNA was isolated from whole blood with the PAXgene blood miRNA kit on an automated QIAcube, without T cell sorting. Deep TCRalpha and TCRbeta repertoire profiling with unique molecular barcoding was performed on peripheral blood of monozygotic twin pairs concordant or discordant for inflammatory bowel disease. Smoking habits were recorded for all twin pairs, and each individual was classified as a current, former or never smoker. The chain is assembled from TRBV7-2 and TRBJ2-2; the D call from TCRdb, TRBD1, cannot be confirmed without DNA. The TCR comes from a human donor with ulcerative colitis or Crohn's disease, or a healthy co-twin of an affected twin (not recorded which). Input material: blood. Here the CDR3 is given as CASSLSRGGPTGELFF.